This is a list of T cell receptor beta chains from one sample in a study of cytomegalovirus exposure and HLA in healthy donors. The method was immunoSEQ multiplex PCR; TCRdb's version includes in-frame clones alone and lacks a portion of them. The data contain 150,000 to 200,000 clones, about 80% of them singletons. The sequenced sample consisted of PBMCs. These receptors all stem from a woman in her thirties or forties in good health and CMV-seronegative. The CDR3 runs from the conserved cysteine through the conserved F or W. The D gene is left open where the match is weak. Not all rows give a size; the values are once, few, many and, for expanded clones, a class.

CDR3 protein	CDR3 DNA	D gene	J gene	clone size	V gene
CSVGGGTNTGELFF	TGCAGCGTTGGGGGCGGTACGAACACCGGGGAGCTGTTTTTT	NA	TRBJ2-2	NA	TRBV29-1
CSVARGDSYEQYF	TGCAGCGTCGCCCGGGGGGACTCCTACGAGCAGTACTTC	TRBD2	TRBJ2-7	NA	TRBV29-1
CAWRLPGLAGGSSYNEQFF	TGTGCCTGGAGACTGCCGGGACTAGCGGGAGGGAGCTCCTACAATGAGCAGTTCTTC	TRBD2	TRBJ2-1	NA	TRBV30
CASSVGAQGFVEDTQYF	TGTGCCAGCAGCGTAGGCGCCCAGGGGTTTGTGGAAGATACGCAGTATTTT	NA	TRBJ2-3	NA	TRBV9
CASSFYPNPQPQHF	TGTGCCAGCAGCTTCTATCCAAACCCCCAGCCCCAGCATTTT	NA	TRBJ1-5	NA	TRBV7-2
CASSLTYNRVTYNEQFF	TGTGCCAGCAGCTTAACGTACAACAGGGTTACCTACAATGAGCAGTTCTTC	NA	TRBJ2-1	NA	TRBV7-3
CASRRQLNQPQHF	TGTGCCAGCAGACGACAGCTTAATCAGCCCCAGCATTTT	NA	TRBJ1-5	NA	TRBV6-6
CASSYFGQGSTEAFF	TGTGCCAGCAGCTATTTCGGCCAGGGAAGTACTGAAGCTTTCTTT	NA	TRBJ1-1	NA	TRBV7-8
CASSLGGPEAFF	TGTGCCAGCAGCTTAGGAGGGCCTGAAGCTTTCTTT	NA	TRBJ1-1	few	TRBV7-2
CSVDTQGNTIYF	TGCAGCGTTGACACCCAGGGAAACACCATATATTTT	NA	TRBJ1-3	NA	TRBV29-1
CASSYSSTGELFF	TGTGCCAGCAGCTACTCTAGTACCGGGGAGCTGTTTTTT	NA	TRBJ2-2	NA	TRBV7-9